Reported below is one T cell receptor beta chain. Its antigen is currently unknown. The CDR3 is 14 amino acids. V lost 0 bases and J 7 bases, leaving 12 bases between the germline ends. Germline CDR1 is SGHRS and CDR2 is YFSETQ. CDR3 and TCR beta VDJ profiling relied on a genomic DNA template. TCRdb reanalysed the reads using MiXCR and keeps one entry per CDR3 protein. Of approximately 260,000 distinct CDR3 sequences listed, roughly 82% are singletons. Patients picked for sequencing had shown CD8+CD57+ cell expansion detected by flow cytometry. Receipt of therapy had not occurred in any patient by the time of blood sampling. The data stem from a study of CD8+CD57+ T cells in acquired aplastic anemia. The wider study: The DNA of sorted CD4+ and CD8+ cells averaged roughly 3 ug. Study observations and caveats: Patients and controls turned out to have approximately 29 CD8+ CDR3 sequences in common.

The TCR sequence derives from a human donor with aplastic anemia. This chain joins TRBV5-1 and TRBJ2-3, with TRBD2 as a possible D gene (5 bases). Material: sorted CD4+, CD8+, or CD8+CD57+ T cells (not recorded which) from PBMCs. CDR3 region: CASSLAVYGNTQYF. CDR3 coding DNA: TGCGCCAGCAGCTTGGCGGTATACGGGAATACGCAGTATTTT.